This T cell receptor beta chain was sequenced during a study of technical replicates of blood from several donors. Repertoires were generated with immunoSEQ multiplex PCR, while TCRdb's copy carries only in-frame clones and drops some. The sample lists about 79,000 clones; around 94% were seen once. Trimming took 0 bases from V and 7 from J; bases not matched to a gene: 11. The CDR3 consists of 17 residues. Germline loops: CDR1 MGHDK, CDR2 SYGVNS. Sequencing was performed on T cells isolated from PBMCs. The V gene is TRBV25-1, the J gene TRBJ2-1; 8 positions match TRBD2. This sequence originates from a human donor in good health. CDR3 sequence reads: CASSEYFREGQVNEQFF. CDR3 in DNA: TGTGCCAGCAGTGAATATTTCCGGGAGGGCCAAGTGAATGAGCAGTTCTTC.